One TCR beta chain is described in this entry. Its antigen remains unknown. V dropped 6 bases and J dropped 3 bases, with 11 bases sitting between them. The CDR3 has 14 amino acids. Germline CDR1 and CDR2: SNHLY and FYNNEI. The data derive from a study of OX40 agonist ivuxolimab in advanced cancers. Across the study: Having had anti-PD-1, anti-PD-L1 or anti-CTLA-4 therapy before was allowed, and roughly 40% had some. Partial responses, seen in three patients, involved one hepatocellular carcinoma and two cutaneous melanomas.

Profiled with immunoSEQ multiplex PCR; TCRdb holds only in-frame clones, not every one. Found here are around 80,000 clones, approximately 90% of them singletons; the top ten hold around 0.18%. Findings of the study overall: Partial responders receiving 0.1-3.0 mg/kg showed among the lowest clonal expansion.

The sample consisted of CD4+ or CD8+ T cells sorted from blood, taken in a trial of the OX40 agonist ivuxolimab. The V gene is TRBV2, the J gene TRBJ2-2; D gene unclear. The sequence was obtained from an adult with an advanced solid tumor such as melanoma, head and neck, liver or kidney cancer. The CDR3 here is CASRVDVDTGELFF. CDR3 bases: TGTGCCAGCAGAGTTGATGTGGACACCGGGGAGCTGTTTTTT.